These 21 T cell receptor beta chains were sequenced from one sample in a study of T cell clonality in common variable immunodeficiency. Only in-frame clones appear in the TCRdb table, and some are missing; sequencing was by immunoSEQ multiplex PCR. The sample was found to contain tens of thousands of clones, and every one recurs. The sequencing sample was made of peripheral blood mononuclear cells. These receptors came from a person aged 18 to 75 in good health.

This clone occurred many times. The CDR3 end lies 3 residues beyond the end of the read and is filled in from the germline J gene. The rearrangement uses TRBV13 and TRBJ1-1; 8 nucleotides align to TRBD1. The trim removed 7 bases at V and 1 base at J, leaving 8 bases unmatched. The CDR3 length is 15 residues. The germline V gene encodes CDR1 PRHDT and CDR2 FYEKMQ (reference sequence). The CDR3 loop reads CASIPTGTGNTEAFF. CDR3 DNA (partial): TGTGCCAGCATTCCCACCGGGACAGGGAACACTGAA.

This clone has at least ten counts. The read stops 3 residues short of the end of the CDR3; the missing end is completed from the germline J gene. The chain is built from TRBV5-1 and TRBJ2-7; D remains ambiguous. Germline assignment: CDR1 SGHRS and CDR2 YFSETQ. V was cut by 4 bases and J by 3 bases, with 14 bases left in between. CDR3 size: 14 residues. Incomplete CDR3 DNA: TGCGCCAGCAGCCGCCGCGACACAAACTACGAG. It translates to CASSRRDTNYE. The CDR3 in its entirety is CASSRRDTNYEQYF. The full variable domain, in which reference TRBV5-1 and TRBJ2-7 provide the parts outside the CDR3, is KAGVTQTPRYLIKTRGQQVTLSCSPISGHRSVSWYQQTPGQGLQFLFEYFSETQRNKGNFPGRFSGRQFSNSRSEMNVSTLELGDSALYLCASSRRDTNYEQYFGPGTRLTVT.

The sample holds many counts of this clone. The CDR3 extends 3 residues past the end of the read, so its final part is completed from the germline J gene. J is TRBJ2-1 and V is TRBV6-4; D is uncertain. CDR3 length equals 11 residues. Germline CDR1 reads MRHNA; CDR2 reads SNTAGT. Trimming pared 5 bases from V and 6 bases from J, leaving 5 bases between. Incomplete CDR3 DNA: TGTGCCAGCAGTAACACCAATGAG. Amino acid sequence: CASSNTNE. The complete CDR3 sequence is CASSNTNEQFF.

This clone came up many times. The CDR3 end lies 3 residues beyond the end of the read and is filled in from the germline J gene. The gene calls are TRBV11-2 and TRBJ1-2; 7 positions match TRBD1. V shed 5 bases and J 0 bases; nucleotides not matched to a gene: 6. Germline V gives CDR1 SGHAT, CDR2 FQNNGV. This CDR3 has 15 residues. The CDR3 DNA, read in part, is TGTGCCAGCAGCGGAACCGGGACAGCTAACTATGGC. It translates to CASSGTGTANYG. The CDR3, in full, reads CASSGTGTANYGYTF.

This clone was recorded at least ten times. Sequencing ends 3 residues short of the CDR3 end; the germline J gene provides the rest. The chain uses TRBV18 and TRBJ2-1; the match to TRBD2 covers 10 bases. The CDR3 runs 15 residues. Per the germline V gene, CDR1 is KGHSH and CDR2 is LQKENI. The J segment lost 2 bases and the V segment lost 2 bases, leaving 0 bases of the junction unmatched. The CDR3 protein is CASSPGTSAYNEQFF. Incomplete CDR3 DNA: TGTGCCAGCTCACCAGGGACTAGCGCCTACAATGAG.

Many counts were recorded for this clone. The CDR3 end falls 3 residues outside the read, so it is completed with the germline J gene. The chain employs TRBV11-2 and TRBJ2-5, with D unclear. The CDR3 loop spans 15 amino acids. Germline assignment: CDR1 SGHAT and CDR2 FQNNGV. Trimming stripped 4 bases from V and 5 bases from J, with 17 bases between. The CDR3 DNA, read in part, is TGTGCCAGCAGCTCACAACCCTTAGGGTCTGAGACC. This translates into CASSSQPLGSET. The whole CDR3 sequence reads CASSSQPLGSETQYF.

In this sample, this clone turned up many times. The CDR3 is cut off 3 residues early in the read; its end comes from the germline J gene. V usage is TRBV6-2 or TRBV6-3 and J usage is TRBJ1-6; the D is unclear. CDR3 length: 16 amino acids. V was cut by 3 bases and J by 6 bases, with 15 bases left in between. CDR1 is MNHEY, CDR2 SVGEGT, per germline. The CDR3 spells CASSYTPPGFNSPLHF. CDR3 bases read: TGTGCCAGCAGTTATACCCCGCCGGGTTTTAATTCACCC.

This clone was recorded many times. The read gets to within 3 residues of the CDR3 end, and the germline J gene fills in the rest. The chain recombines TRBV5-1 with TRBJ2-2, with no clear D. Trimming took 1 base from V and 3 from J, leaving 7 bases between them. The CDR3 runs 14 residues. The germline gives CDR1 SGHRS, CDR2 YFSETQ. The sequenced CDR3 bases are TGCGCCAGCAGCTTGTCCCGTGACACCGGGGAG. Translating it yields CASSLSRDTGE. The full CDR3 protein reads CASSLSRDTGELFF.

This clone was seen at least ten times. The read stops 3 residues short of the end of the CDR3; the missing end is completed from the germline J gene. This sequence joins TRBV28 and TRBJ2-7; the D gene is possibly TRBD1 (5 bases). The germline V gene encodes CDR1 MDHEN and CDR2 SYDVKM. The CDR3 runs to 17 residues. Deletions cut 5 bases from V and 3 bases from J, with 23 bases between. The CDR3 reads CASSPTPTDLGLYEQYF. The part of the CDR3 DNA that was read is TGTGCCAGCAGTCCAACCCCAACGGATCTGGGGCTCTACGAG.

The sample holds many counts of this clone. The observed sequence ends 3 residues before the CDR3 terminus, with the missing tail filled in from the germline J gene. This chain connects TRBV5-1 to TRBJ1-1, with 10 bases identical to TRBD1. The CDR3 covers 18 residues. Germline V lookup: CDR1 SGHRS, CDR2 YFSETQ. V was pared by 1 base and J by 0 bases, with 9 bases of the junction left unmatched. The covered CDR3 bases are TGCGCCAGCAGCTTGAACCCTGGGACAGGGGCAATGAACACTGAA. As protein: CASSLNPGTGAMNTE. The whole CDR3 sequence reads CASSLNPGTGAMNTEAFF.

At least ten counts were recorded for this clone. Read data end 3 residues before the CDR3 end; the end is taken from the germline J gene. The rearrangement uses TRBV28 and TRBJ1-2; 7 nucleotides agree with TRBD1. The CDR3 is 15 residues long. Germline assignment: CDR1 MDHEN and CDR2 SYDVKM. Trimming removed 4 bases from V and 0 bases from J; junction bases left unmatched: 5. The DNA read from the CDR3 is TGTGCCAGCAGTTCCGGGACAGACACTAACTATGGC. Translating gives CASSSGTDTNYG. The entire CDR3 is CASSSGTDTNYGYTF.

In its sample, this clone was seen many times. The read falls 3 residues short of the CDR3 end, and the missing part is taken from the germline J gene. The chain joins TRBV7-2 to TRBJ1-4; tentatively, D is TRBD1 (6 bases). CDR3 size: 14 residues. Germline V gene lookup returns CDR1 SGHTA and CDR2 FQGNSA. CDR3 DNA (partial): TGTGCCAGCAGCTTCGACGGGGGGCCCGGGTTA. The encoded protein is CASSFDGGPGL. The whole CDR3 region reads CASSFDGGPGLLFF. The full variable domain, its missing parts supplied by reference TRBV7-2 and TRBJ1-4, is GAGVSQSPSNKVTEKGKDVELRCDPISGHTALYWYRQSLGQGLEFLIYFQGNSAPDKSGLPSDRFSAERTGGSVSTLTIQRTQQEDSAVYLCASSFDGGPGLLFFGSGTQLSVL.

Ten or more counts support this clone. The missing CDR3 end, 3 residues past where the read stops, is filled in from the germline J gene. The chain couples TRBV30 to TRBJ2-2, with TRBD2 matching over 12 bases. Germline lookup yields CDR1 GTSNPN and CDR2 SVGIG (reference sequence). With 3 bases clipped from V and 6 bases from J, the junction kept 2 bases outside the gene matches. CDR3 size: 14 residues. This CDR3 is CAWRTSGRAGELFF. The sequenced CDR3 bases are TGTGCCTGGAGGACTAGCGGGAGAGCCGGGGAG.

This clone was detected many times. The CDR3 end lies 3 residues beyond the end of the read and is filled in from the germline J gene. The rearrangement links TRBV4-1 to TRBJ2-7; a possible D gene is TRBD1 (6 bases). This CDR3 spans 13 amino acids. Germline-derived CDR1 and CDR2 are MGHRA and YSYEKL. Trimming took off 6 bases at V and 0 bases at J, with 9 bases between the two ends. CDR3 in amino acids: CASRPDSSYEQYF. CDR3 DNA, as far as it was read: TGCGCCAGCAGGCCGGACAGCTCCTACGAG.

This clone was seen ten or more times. Incomplete CDR3 DNA: TGTGCCAGCAGCCCCGTGGGGGCACCACATTATGGC. It yields the protein CASSPVGAPHYG. The full CDR3 protein reads CASSPVGAPHYGYTF. The chain has TRBV5-4 and TRBJ1-2; weak D call: TRBD1 (6 bases). The CDR3 end lies 3 residues beyond the end of the read and is filled in from the germline J gene. The CDR3 runs to 15 residues. V was pared by 4 bases and J by 5 bases, with 18 bases between. Germline V gene data show CDR1 as SGHNT and CDR2 as YYREEE (reference sequence). Drawing the rest from reference TRBV5-4 and TRBJ1-2, the complete variable domain is ETGVTQSPTHLIKTRGQQVTLRCSSQSGHNTVSWYQQALGQGPQFIFQYYREEENGRGNFPPRFSGLQFPNYSSELNVNALELDDSALYLCASSPVGAPHYGYTFGSGTRLTVV.

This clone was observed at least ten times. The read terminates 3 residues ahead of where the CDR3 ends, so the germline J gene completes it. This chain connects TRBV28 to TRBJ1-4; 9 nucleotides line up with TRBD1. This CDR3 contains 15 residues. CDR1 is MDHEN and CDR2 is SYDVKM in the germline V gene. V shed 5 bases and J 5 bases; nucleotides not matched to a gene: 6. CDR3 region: CASSQGQGRNEKLFF. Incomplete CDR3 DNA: TGTGCCAGCAGTCAGGGACAGGGTCGAAATGAAAAA.

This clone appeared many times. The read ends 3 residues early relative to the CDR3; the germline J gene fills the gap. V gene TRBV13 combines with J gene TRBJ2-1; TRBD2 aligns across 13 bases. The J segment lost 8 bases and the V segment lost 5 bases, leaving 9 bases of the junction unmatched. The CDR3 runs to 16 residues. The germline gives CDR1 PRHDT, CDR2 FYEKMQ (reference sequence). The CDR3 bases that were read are TGTGCCAGCAGCGGGGGGGGGACTAGCGGGAAATATGAG. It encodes CASSGGGTSGKYE. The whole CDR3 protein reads CASSGGGTSGKYEQFF.

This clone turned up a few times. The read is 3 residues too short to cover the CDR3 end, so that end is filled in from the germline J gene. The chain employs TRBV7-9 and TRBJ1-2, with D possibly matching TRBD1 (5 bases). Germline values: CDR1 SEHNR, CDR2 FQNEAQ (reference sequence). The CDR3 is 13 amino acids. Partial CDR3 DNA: TGTGCCAGCAGCCGGGTGGGGGGGAATGAC. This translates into CASSRVGGND. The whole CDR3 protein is CASSRVGGNDYTF.

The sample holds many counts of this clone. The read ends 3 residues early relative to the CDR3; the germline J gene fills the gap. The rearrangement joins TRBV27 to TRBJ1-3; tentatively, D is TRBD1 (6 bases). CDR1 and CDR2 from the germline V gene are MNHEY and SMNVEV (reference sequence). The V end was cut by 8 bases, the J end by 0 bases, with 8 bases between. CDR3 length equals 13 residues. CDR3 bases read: TGTGCCAGCCAGGGGATCTCTGGAAACACC. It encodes CASQGISGNT. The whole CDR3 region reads CASQGISGNTIYF.

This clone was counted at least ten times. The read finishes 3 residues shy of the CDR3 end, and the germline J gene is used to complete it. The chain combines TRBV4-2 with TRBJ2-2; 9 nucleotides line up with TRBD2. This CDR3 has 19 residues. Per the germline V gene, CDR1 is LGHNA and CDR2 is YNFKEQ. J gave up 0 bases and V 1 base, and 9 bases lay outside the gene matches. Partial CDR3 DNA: TGTGCCAGCAGCCAAGTCACTAGCGCGGGGGGGCCGAACACCGGGGAG. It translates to CASSQVTSAGGPNTGE. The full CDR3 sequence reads CASSQVTSAGGPNTGELFF.

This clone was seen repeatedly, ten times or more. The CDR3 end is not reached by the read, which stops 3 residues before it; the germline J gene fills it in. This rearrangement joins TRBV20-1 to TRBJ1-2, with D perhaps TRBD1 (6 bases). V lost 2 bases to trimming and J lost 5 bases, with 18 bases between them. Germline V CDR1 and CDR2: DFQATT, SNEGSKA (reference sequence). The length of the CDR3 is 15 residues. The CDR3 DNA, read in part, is TGCAGTGCTAGATTCGTGGGGGCGCTTGAGTATGGC. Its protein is CSARFVGALEYG. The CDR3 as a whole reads CSARFVGALEYGYTF.